This is a list of T cell receptor beta chains from one sample in a study of control samples from healthy donors and cancer patients. Data came from immunoSEQ multiplex PCR; TCRdb stores just in-frame clones and leaves some out. The data contain fewer than 200,000 clones, more than 80% of them singletons. The sample was blood. The receptors originated from a young man in good health. Each CDR3 is given with its conserved first and last residue. A D gene is named only where the DNA matches it firmly. Part of the rows lack a size; the others show once, few, many or a class for expanded clones.

cdr3_length: 16; j_call: TRBJ1-1; v_call: TRBV27; clone_size: .; d_call: .; cdr3_aa: CASSYLQGLGNTEAFF; cdr3_nt: TGTGCCAGCAGTTATCTGCAGGGGCTCGGGAACACTGAAGCTTTCTTT
cdr3_length: 15; j_call: TRBJ1-3; v_call: TRBV5-1; clone_size: .; d_call: TRBD1; cdr3_aa: CASSAGQGFGNTIYF; cdr3_nt: TGCGCCAGCAGCGCGGGACAGGGGTTCGGAAACACCATATATTTT
cdr3_length: 13; j_call: TRBJ1-4; v_call: TRBV5-1; clone_size: .; d_call: .; cdr3_aa: CASSLARYEKLFF; cdr3_nt: TGCGCCAGCAGCTTGGCGCGTTATGAAAAACTGTTTTTT
cdr3_length: 15; j_call: TRBJ1-6; v_call: TRBV7-9; clone_size: .; d_call: .; cdr3_aa: CASSPDYSYNSPLHF; cdr3_nt: TGTGCCAGCAGCCCGGACTACTCCTATAATTCACCCCTCCACTTT
cdr3_length: 16; j_call: TRBJ2-1; v_call: TRBV5-1; clone_size: .; d_call: TRBD2; cdr3_aa: CASSLDMAGGYNEQFF; cdr3_nt: TGCGCCAGCAGCCTTGATATGGCGGGAGGGTACAATGAGCAGTTCTTC
cdr3_length: 14; j_call: TRBJ2-1; v_call: TRBV9; clone_size: .; d_call: .; cdr3_aa: CASSPPQSYNEQFF; cdr3_nt: TGTGCCAGCAGCCCCCCACAAAGCTACAATGAGCAGTTCTTC
cdr3_length: 15; j_call: TRBJ2-7; v_call: TRBV28; clone_size: .; d_call: TRBD2; cdr3_aa: CASRTTFGLAAEQYF; cdr3_nt: TGTGCCAGCAGAACGACTTTCGGACTAGCCGCCGAGCAGTACTTC
cdr3_length: 15; j_call: TRBJ2-1; v_call: TRBV5-4; clone_size: .; d_call: TRBD1; cdr3_aa: CASSLSGPGGNEQFF; cdr3_nt: TGTGCCAGCAGCTTGTCGGGACCAGGGGGCAATGAGCAGTTCTTC
cdr3_length: 13; j_call: TRBJ1-2; v_call: TRBV12-3/TRBV12-4; clone_size: .; d_call: .; cdr3_aa: CASSSSVNYGYTF; cdr3_nt: TGTGCCAGCAGTTCCTCGGTTAACTATGGCTACACCTTC
cdr3_length: 12; j_call: TRBJ2-7; v_call: TRBV27; clone_size: .; d_call: .; cdr3_aa: CASSLIGDEQYF; cdr3_nt: TGTGCCAGCAGTTTGATCGGGGACGAGCAGTACTTC
cdr3_length: 16; j_call: TRBJ2-1; v_call: TRBV4-2; clone_size: .; d_call: TRBD2; cdr3_aa: CASSPSLSGAYNEQFF; cdr3_nt: TGTGCCAGCAGCCCCAGCCTTAGCGGGGCTTACAATGAGCAGTTCTTC
cdr3_length: 12; j_call: TRBJ1-1; v_call: TRBV12-3/TRBV12-4; clone_size: once; d_call: .; cdr3_aa: CASSLWGTEAFF; cdr3_nt: TGTGCCAGCAGTTTATGGGGGACTGAAGCTTTCTTT
cdr3_length: 11; j_call: TRBJ2-1; v_call: TRBV5-4; clone_size: .; d_call: .; cdr3_aa: CASSLGNLRFF; cdr3_nt: TGTGCCAGCAGCTTGGGCAATTTGAGGTTCTTC
cdr3_length: 17; j_call: TRBJ2-1; v_call: TRBV28; clone_size: .; d_call: .; cdr3_aa: CASSSPLGASSYNEQFF; cdr3_nt: TGTGCCAGCAGTTCACCCCTGGGGGCGAGCTCCTACAATGAGCAGTTCTTC
cdr3_length: 15; j_call: TRBJ2-7; v_call: TRBV10-3; clone_size: .; d_call: TRBD2; cdr3_aa: CAISERAGGLYEQYF; cdr3_nt: TGTGCCATCAGTGAACGAGCGGGAGGGCTCTACGAGCAGTACTTC
cdr3_length: 15; j_call: TRBJ2-5; v_call: TRBV9; clone_size: once; d_call: TRBD2; cdr3_aa: CASSVGLAGLETQYF; cdr3_nt: TGTGCCAGCAGCGTAGGGCTAGCGGGACTAGAGACCCAGTACTTC
cdr3_length: 19; j_call: TRBJ2-2; v_call: TRBV3-1/TRBV3-2; clone_size: .; d_call: TRBD2; cdr3_aa: CASSRQGRAGGANTGELFF; cdr3_nt: TGTGCCAGCAGCCGTCAGGGACGCGCGGGAGGCGCGAACACCGGGGAGCTGTTTTTT
cdr3_length: 14; j_call: TRBJ1-1; v_call: TRBV25-1; clone_size: once; d_call: TRBD1; cdr3_aa: CASSGGQGETEAFF; cdr3_nt: TGTGCCAGCAGTGGGGGACAGGGGGAGACTGAAGCTTTCTTT
cdr3_length: 15; j_call: TRBJ2-1; v_call: TRBV7-3; clone_size: .; d_call: TRBD2; cdr3_aa: CASSISGKGDNEQFF; cdr3_nt: TGTGCCAGCAGCATTAGCGGGAAAGGAGACAATGAGCAGTTCTTC
cdr3_length: 12; j_call: TRBJ1-1; v_call: TRBV9; clone_size: .; d_call: .; cdr3_aa: CASSVDPGEAFF; cdr3_nt: TGTGCCAGCAGCGTTGACCCAGGTGAAGCTTTCTTT
cdr3_length: 14; j_call: TRBJ1-3; v_call: TRBV6-5; clone_size: .; d_call: .; cdr3_aa: CASSTWEKGNTIYF; cdr3_nt: TGTGCCAGCAGTACGTGGGAAAAAGGAAACACCATATATTTT
cdr3_length: 15; j_call: TRBJ2-3; v_call: TRBV19; clone_size: .; d_call: .; cdr3_aa: CASSIWQAFTDTQYF; cdr3_nt: TGTGCCAGTAGTATCTGGCAGGCCTTCACAGATACGCAGTATTTT
cdr3_length: 15; j_call: TRBJ2-1; v_call: TRBV3-1/TRBV3-2; clone_size: .; d_call: TRBD2; cdr3_aa: CASSRGTSEYNEQFF; cdr3_nt: TGTGCCAGCAGCCGAGGGACTAGCGAGTACAATGAGCAGTTCTTC
cdr3_length: 15; j_call: TRBJ1-3; v_call: TRBV4-3; clone_size: .; d_call: .; cdr3_aa: CASSQADFSGNTIYF; cdr3_nt: TGCGCCAGCAGCCAAGCAGATTTCTCTGGAAACACCATATATTTT
cdr3_length: 18; j_call: TRBJ2-1; v_call: TRBV5-1; clone_size: .; d_call: TRBD2; cdr3_aa: CASSLRLAGGSSYNEQFF; cdr3_nt: TGCGCCAGCAGCCTGCGGCTAGCGGGGGGAAGCTCCTACAATGAGCAGTTCTTC
cdr3_length: 14; j_call: TRBJ1-3; v_call: TRBV30; clone_size: .; d_call: TRBD1; cdr3_aa: CAWGDRGRGNTIYF; cdr3_nt: TGTGCCTGGGGGGACAGGGGAAGGGGAAACACCATATATTTT